These T cell receptor beta chains were read from a single sample in a study of cytomegalovirus exposure and HLA in healthy donors. The table came from immunoSEQ multiplex PCR; TCRdb's copy has only in-frame clones and leaves some out. The sample contains 200,000 or so clones, over 80% of which appear only once. The sample consisted of PBMCs. These receptors were collected from a man aged 35-49 years in good health and CMV-seropositive. Each CDR3 is given with its conserved first and last residue. The order of the fields is J gene, V gene, D gene, clone size, CDR3 DNA, CDR3 protein. The D gene is left open where the match is weak. Clone size is given for some rows only: seen once, a few or many times, or a class if the clone is expanded.

TRBJ1-1,TRBV7-3,NA,NA,TGTGCCAGCAGCTCAATTACAGGATCGGAAGCTTTCTTT,CASSSITGSEAFF
TRBJ2-5,TRBV6-1,NA,NA,TGTGCCAGCTATTTCGGGGCCCAGTACTTC,CASYFGAQYF
TRBJ2-1,TRBV7-2,TRBD2,NA,TGTGCCAGCAGCTACCACGGCGGGGGGGTGAATGAGCAGTTCTTC,CASSYHGGGVNEQFF
TRBJ2-2,TRBV5-6,TRBD2,NA,TGTGCCAGCAGCTTGGCGTTAGCGGGGGGCCGCACCTTCACCGGGGAGCTGTTTTTT,CASSLALAGGRTFTGELFF
TRBJ2-7,TRBV4-3,NA,NA,TGCGCCAGCAGCCAAGGCGTCGGACACTCCTACGAGCAGTACTTC,CASSQGVGHSYEQYF
TRBJ1-1,TRBV20-1,NA,NA,TGCAGTGCAACAGACAACACTGAAGCTTTCTTT,CSATDNTEAFF
TRBJ2-2,TRBV11-2,TRBD2,few,TGTGCCAGCAGCCGAGGACTAGCGGGGGGGCCCAGCACCGGGGAGCTGTTTTTT,CASSRGLAGGPSTGELFF
TRBJ2-5,TRBV7-8,TRBD1,few,TGTGCCAGCAGCGGACAGGGAGGTGAGACCCAGTACTTC,CASSGQGGETQYF
TRBJ2-1,TRBV27,TRBD2,NA,TGTGCCAGCAGTTTTCGCCGGGGGGGCGGTGAGCAGTTCTTC,CASSFRRGGGEQFF
TRBJ2-7,TRBV6-4,NA,NA,TGTGCCAGCCAAAAGGACACTGTTTACGAGCAGTACTTC,CASQKDTVYEQYF
TRBJ2-2,TRBV27,TRBD2,NA,TGTGCCAGCAGTTTGGAAAGCGGGGGGAACGGGGAGCTGTTTTTT,CASSLESGGNGELFF
TRBJ1-1,TRBV5-6,NA,few,TGTGCCAGCAGCCCCACGGGACTGATTAACACTGAAGCTTTCTTT,CASSPTGLINTEAFF
TRBJ1-3,TRBV5-8,TRBD1,NA,TGTGCCAGCAGCTTGGCCCTGACAGGGATTGGAAACACCATATATTTT,CASSLALTGIGNTIYF
TRBJ2-3,TRBV4-1,TRBD2,NA,TGCGCCAGCAGCCAAGAAGGCGGGGGGGTCGGAGATACGCAGTATTTT,CASSQEGGGVGDTQYF
TRBJ2-1,TRBV5-6,NA,NA,TGTGCCAGCAGCCCGGGGGACAATGAGCAGTTCTTC,CASSPGDNEQFF
TRBJ2-7,TRBV7-9,TRBD1,NA,TGTTCCAGCAGCTTAGGGAGGACAGGGGTCCGCTCCGACTACGAGCAGTACTTC,CSSSLGRTGVRSDYEQYF
TRBJ1-1,TRBV5-1,NA,NA,TGCGCCAGCAGCTTGAGCTGGGCGGGGAACACTGAAGCTTTCTTT,CASSLSWAGNTEAFF
TRBJ1-1,TRBV2,TRBD1,NA,TGTGCCAGCAGGGGACAGGGATCGAGCACTGAAGCTTTCTTT,CASRGQGSSTEAFF
TRBJ2-2,TRBV9,TRBD1,NA,TGTGCCAGCAGCGCACTGGACAGGGTAACCGGGGAGCTGTTTTTT,CASSALDRVTGELFF
TRBJ1-5,TRBV29-1,NA,NA,TGCAGCGTTGTAGGCACTTTTTCTTGGAGTCAGCCCCAGCATTTT,CSVVGTFSWSQPQHF
TRBJ1-4,TRBV30,NA,once,TGTGCCTGTTCGACGGGAGGGGACGAAAAACTGTTTTTT,CACSTGGDEKLFF
TRBJ2-3,TRBV6-5,NA,NA,TGTGCCAGCAGTGAACGGGAAGACACAGATACGCAGTATTTT,CASSEREDTDTQYF
TRBJ2-6,TRBV27,TRBD1,NA,TGTGCCAGCAGTACCGACAGGGGTTCCCGCTCTGGGGCCAACGTCCTGACTTTC,CASSTDRGSRSGANVLTF
TRBJ2-7,TRBV27,TRBD2,NA,TGTGCCAGCAGAACACTAGCGGGGGGCGGTTTCTACGAGCAGTACTTC,CASRTLAGGGFYEQYF
TRBJ1-5,TRBV5-1,TRBD1,NA,TGCGCCAGCAGCCACTGCCGACAGGGGGCGGTTAGTCAGCCCCAGCATTTT,CASSHCRQGAVSQPQHF
TRBJ1-1,TRBV28,NA,few,TGTGCCAGCAATGTTCCCGGTCCGCTTGAGGGCACTGAAGCTTTCTTT,CASNVPGPLEGTEAFF
TRBJ2-7,TRBV7-9,NA,NA,TGTGCCAGCAGGGGGGGACCCTACGAGCAGTACTTC,CASRGGPYEQYF
TRBJ2-2,TRBV9,TRBD1,few,TGTGCCAGCAGCGTAGTTCCAGGGGGGAACACCGGGGAGCTGTTTTTT,CASSVVPGGNTGELFF
TRBJ1-4,TRBV11-2,NA,NA,TGTGCCAGCAGCCACTACAGGGCTACTAATGAAAAACTGTTTTTT,CASSHYRATNEKLFF
TRBJ2-1,TRBV30,TRBD2,NA,TGTGCCTGGAGCGATTTTATATTCGCTGGGGGACTAGCGGGGAACAATGAGCAGTTCTTC,CAWSDFIFAGGLAGNNEQFF
TRBJ2-1,TRBV14,NA,NA,TGTGCCAGCAGCCCCGCCAGCTACAATGAGCAGTTCTTC,CASSPASYNEQFF
TRBJ2-7,TRBV5-4,NA,NA,TGTGCCAGCAGCTTGGTGGGAGACTCCTACGAGCAGTACTTC,CASSLVGDSYEQYF
TRBJ1-1,TRBV7-2,NA,NA,TGTGCCAGCAGCTTAGCGGGCAGGTCGAACACTGAAGCTTTCTTT,CASSLAGRSNTEAFF
TRBJ2-7,TRBV15,TRBD2,NA,TGTGCCACCAGCTCCCTGTTTGGGACTAGCGGGGGGACCACCTACGAGCAGTACTTC,CATSSLFGTSGGTTYEQYF
TRBJ2-1,TRBV6-4,NA,NA,TGTGCCAGCAGTGACCCCAGCGAGGGCTATGAGCAGTTCTTC,CASSDPSEGYEQFF
TRBJ1-1,TRBV27,NA,NA,TGTGCCAGCAGTTTATGGGGGGAGGGGACTGAAGCTTTCTTT,CASSLWGEGTEAFF
TRBJ1-2,TRBV4-3,NA,many,TGCGCCAGCAGCCAAGAGACGCGGGACTTGTTGTCTGGCTACACCTTC,CASSQETRDLLSGYTF
TRBJ2-5,TRBV7-3,NA,NA,TGTGCCAGCAGCTTAATAGGGGGAATTGAGACCCAGTACTTC,CASSLIGGIETQYF
TRBJ2-7,TRBV6-1,NA,NA,TGTGCCAGCAGTGAGCGGGACGGGGATTCCTACGAGCAGTACTTC,CASSERDGDSYEQYF
TRBJ1-2,TRBV27,NA,NA,TGTGCCAGCACCCTCATAAGAGACTATGGCTACACCTTC,CASTLIRDYGYTF
TRBJ1-4,TRBV19,NA,few,TGTGCCAGTAGTATCGGACAGTTCGTCGGAAATGAAAAACTGTTTTTT,CASSIGQFVGNEKLFF
TRBJ1-1,TRBV5-6,NA,NA,TGTGCCAGCAGCTTGGGACAGGCGCGTGAAGCTTTCTTT,CASSLGQAREAFF
TRBJ1-5,TRBV10-2,TRBD1,NA,TGCGCCAGCACCATGGACAGGGGGGGGCAGCCCCAGCATTTT,CASTMDRGGQPQHF
TRBJ1-1,TRBV5-1,NA,NA,TGCGCCAGCAGCTGGGCGCGGGGAGGCGTTATGGGCACTGAAGCTTTCTTT,CASSWARGGVMGTEAFF
TRBJ2-5,TRBV28,TRBD2,few,TGTGCCAGCAGTTCGGGGACTAGCGGTATTCAAGAGACCCAGTACTTC,CASSSGTSGIQETQYF
TRBJ2-1,TRBV6-4,NA,NA,TGTGCCAGCAGTGATTCGAGCTCCTACAATGAGCAGTTCTTC,CASSDSSSYNEQFF
TRBJ2-3,TRBV9,NA,few,TGTGCCAGCAGCATTACAGGGTTCCGCACAGATACGCAGTATTTT,CASSITGFRTDTQYF
TRBJ2-1,TRBV4-2,TRBD2,NA,TGTGCCAGCAGCCAAGTAGCGGGGGGGACGAGTAATGAGCAGTTCTTC,CASSQVAGGTSNEQFF
TRBJ2-3,TRBV30,NA,once,TGTGCCTGGAGTGTCGCAGGTCTCACAGATACGCAGTATTTT,CAWSVAGLTDTQYF
TRBJ1-1,TRBV6-1,NA,few,TGTGCCAGCAGTCCCATCAACACTGAAGCTTTCTTT,CASSPINTEAFF
TRBJ1-3,TRBV7-9,NA,once,TGTGCCAGCAGCCCAGGCAGAAAGTACTCTGGAAACACCATATATTTT,CASSPGRKYSGNTIYF
TRBJ2-7,TRBV28,TRBD2,NA,TGTGCCAGCAGTTTAAGGACAGCCGGGACTAGCTTGCTCGAGCAGTACTTC,CASSLRTAGTSLLEQYF
TRBJ1-4,TRBV28,TRBD1,NA,TGTGCCAGCGGACAGGCGGGAAGTGAAAAACTGTTTTTT,CASGQAGSEKLFF
TRBJ1-4,TRBV28,NA,NA,TGTGCCAGCAGCCTGGGGGGGCTCAATAATGAAAAACTGTTTTTT,CASSLGGLNNEKLFF
TRBJ1-2,TRBV6-5,TRBD1,NA,TGTGCCAGCACCCGGACAGGGCATGGCTACACCTTC,CASTRTGHGYTF
TRBJ2-1,TRBV7-2,TRBD2,NA,TGTGCCAGCAAAACGGCGGGGGGGACCAGTGAGCAGTTCTTC,CASKTAGGTSEQFF
TRBJ1-1,TRBV6-5,NA,NA,TGTGCCAGCAGTTACGATGGCGCTTTCTTT,CASSYDGAFF
TRBJ2-4,TRBV5-1,TRBD1,NA,TGCGCCAGCAGCTACGGACAGGGGAGAGACATTCAGTACTTC,CASSYGQGRDIQYF
TRBJ1-3,TRBV6-5,NA,NA,TGTGCCAGCAGCCCGAGAGAAGACTCTGGAAACACCATATATTTT,CASSPREDSGNTIYF
TRBJ1-1,TRBV7-6,TRBD1,NA,TGTGCCAGCAGCTCCGGACAGGGGTGGGGGAAAACTGAAGCTTTCTTT,CASSSGQGWGKTEAFF